A selection of T cell receptor beta chains follows, all from one sample in a study of CD8+CD57+ T cells in acquired aplastic anemia. One entry per CDR3 protein results from TCRdb running MiXCR on the reads. The sample has roughly 420,000 distinct CDR3 sequences, 65% to 80% seen once. Sample: sorted CD4+, CD8+, or CD8+CD57+ T cells (not recorded which) from PBMCs. The receptors were sampled from a human donor in good health, serving as a control. Both conserved end residues are part of each CDR3. The order of the fields is CDR3 DNA, CDR3 protein, clone size, J gene, D gene, V gene. D genes are given only for firm matches. Rows may omit the clone size; those that give it use once, few, many or a size class.

TGTGCCAGCAGCTTAGTCCTGCACTCTAGCACAGATACGCAGTATTTT	CASSLVLHSSTDTQYF	many	TRBJ2-3	-	TRBV11-3
TGTGCCAGCAGCCAGTATAAATCAGCCCGCCACTTT	CASSQYKSARHF	-	TRBJ1-6	-	TRBV7-8
TGTGCCAGCAGCTTAGAGTCGAACAGGGCCGGCGGGGAGCTGTTTTTT	CASSLESNRAGGELFF	many	TRBJ2-2	-	TRBV7-3
TGTGCCAGCAGCCGACTAGCGGAGAGCTCCTACGAGCAGTACTTC	CASSRLAESSYEQYF	many	TRBJ2-7	TRBD2	TRBV7-2
-	CASSLVARGASYEHF	-	TRBJ1-6	-	TRBV7-2
TGTGCCAGCAGCTTGGCCCCATACTCCTACGAGCAGTACTTC	CASSLAPYSYEQYF	-	TRBJ2-7	-	TRBV11-2
TGTGCCAGCAGCTCTAGGGGTGGAAACACCATATATTTGCAGTATTTT	CASSSRGGNTIYLQYF	-	TRBJ2-3	-	TRBV7-2
TGTGCCATCAGTGTCCGCATGACGGACACTGAAGCTTTCTTT	CAISVRMTDTEAFF	-	TRBJ1-1	-	TRBV10-3
TGCAGTGCTAGCTTGGCTAGCGGCACAGATACGCAGTATTTT	CSASLASGTDTQYF	-	TRBJ2-3	-	TRBV20-1
TGTGCCAGTAGTTCCCTCCGACAGCGGGGGGGGATGGAGACCCAGTACTTC	CASSSLRQRGGMETQYF	-	TRBJ2-5	TRBD2	TRBV19
TGTGCCAGCAGCTTTCGCACGGGGGGGGCCTACGAGCAGACTTTC	CASSFRTGGAYEQTF	-	TRBJ2-6	TRBD2	TRBV7-2
TGTGCCAGCAGTCACAGGGCCACGGACAATGAGCAGTTGTATTTT	CASSHRATDNEQLYF	-	TRBJ2-3	-	TRBV7-9
TGCGCCAGCAGAAACTGGGGACAACAAAACATTCAGTACTTC	CASRNWGQQNIQYF	many	TRBJ2-4	-	TRBV5-1